This entry concerns a single T cell receptor (beta chain). Antigen unknown. The entry originates in a study of T cells after posttransplantation cyclophosphamide. Germline V gives CDR1 SGHTA, CDR2 FQGNSA. Deletions cut 2 bases from V and 8 bases from J, with 15 bases between. The CDR3 consists of 14 residues. General study results and limits: TRB overlap between skin or GI tissue T cells and blood was limited. Recipient CMV seropositivity and CMV reactivation strongly tracked TRB clonality.

Busulfan-fludarabine conditioning, marrow transplant, and cyclophosphamide on days +3 and +4 were administered. Data came from immunoSEQ multiplex PCR; TCRdb stores just in-frame clones and leaves some out. The table includes roughly 6,800 clones, just over 90% detected once. The source is a female patient aged 50-60 years who received an allogeneic stem cell transplant from a related donor, was CMV-positive, and had no GVHD. Some of the T cells might come from the graft donor. The sample in question was PBMCs, obtained about 1,500 days after allogeneic stem cell transplant with posttransplant cyclophosphamide. V usage is TRBV7-2 and J usage is TRBJ1-2, with D tentatively TRBD1 (5 bases). This CDR3 is CASSLSLGSGGYTF. DNA for the CDR3: TGTGCCAGCAGCTTATCGTTAGGGTCAGGGGGCTACACCTTC.